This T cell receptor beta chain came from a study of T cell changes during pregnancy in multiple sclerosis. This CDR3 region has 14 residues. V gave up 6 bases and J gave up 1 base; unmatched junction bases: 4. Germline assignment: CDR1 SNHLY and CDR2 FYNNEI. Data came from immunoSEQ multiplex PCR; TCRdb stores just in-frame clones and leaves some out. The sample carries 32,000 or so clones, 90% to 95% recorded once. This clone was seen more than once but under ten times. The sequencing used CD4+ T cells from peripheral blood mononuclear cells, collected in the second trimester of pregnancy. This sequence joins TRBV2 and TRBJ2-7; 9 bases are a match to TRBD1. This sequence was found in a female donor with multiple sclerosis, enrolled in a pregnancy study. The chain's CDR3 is CASRAGTGSYEQYF. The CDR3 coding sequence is TGTGCCAGCAGGGCCGGGACAGGGTCCTACGAGCAGTACTTC.